Each of the 18 T cell receptor beta chains below was sequenced from the same sample in a study of T cell responses to AZD1222 COVID-19 vaccine. Libraries were prepared by immunoSEQ multiplex PCR; TCRdb keeps only in-frame clonotypes and omits some of them. Of about 150,000 clones in the sample, less than 90% were seen once. The sample consisted of peripheral blood, taken on day 0 of AZD1222 vaccination. The receptor set was obtained from an adult in good health.

This rearrangement joins TRBV10-1 to TRBJ2-1, with 12 bases that match TRBD2. The CDR3 spans 15 residues. Germline CDR1 is WNHNN and CDR2 is SYGVQD (reference sequence). V trimming: 7 bases; J trimming: 8 bases; junction bases outside the gene matches: 9. CDR3 DNA: TGCGCCAGCAAAGGGCTAGCGGGGGGGCCGTATGAGCAGTTCTTC. It codes for CASKGLAGGPYEQFF.

The gene calls are TRBV5-1 and TRBJ1-1, with 7 bases that match TRBD1. Germline V lookup: CDR1 SGHRS, CDR2 YFSETQ. The CDR3 has 14 amino acids. Unmatched junction bases numbered 4, after V lost 4 bases and J lost 1 base. The CDR3: CASSRGGANTEAFF. In DNA, the CDR3 is TGCGCCAGCAGCCGAGGGGGCGCGAACACTGAAGCTTTCTTT.

The CDR3 region has the DNA TGCGCCAGCAGCCGCGGGACAGGATCAATCGGCACAGATACGCAGTATTTT. Residues: CASSRGTGSIGTDTQYF. The rearrangement uses TRBV5-1 and TRBJ2-3, with 8 bases matching TRBD1. Trimming removed 4 bases from V and 1 base from J; junction bases left unmatched: 11. CDR1 SGHRS and CDR2 YFSETQ come from the germline V gene. CDR3 length: 17 amino acids.

CDR3 protein: CASSRDQETQYF. As DNA, the CDR3 is TGTGCCAGCAGCCGGGACCAAGAGACCCAGTACTTC. The V call is TRBV5-4, the J call TRBJ2-5, with no clear D. Trimming took off 4 bases at V and 0 bases at J, with 4 bases between the two ends. In germline, CDR1 is SGHNT, CDR2 YYREEE (reference sequence). This CDR3 has 12 amino acids.

This chain links TRBV6-5 with TRBJ1-1; D unresolved. CDR3 length: 14 residues. Trimming removed 3 bases at V and 1 base at J, with 9 bases between. Germline CDR1 reads MNHEY; CDR2 reads SVGAGI. CDR3 coding DNA: TGTGCCAGCAGTTATACGGAGCAGAACACTGAAGCTTTCTTT. It yields the protein CASSYTEQNTEAFF.

The gene calls are TRBV4-3 and TRBJ1-6, with 9 bases matching TRBD1. The germline CDR1 and CDR2 sequences are LGHNA and YSLEER. The CDR3 covers 15 residues. J gave up 7 bases and V 2 bases, and 3 bases lay outside the gene matches. CDR3 DNA: TGCGCCAGCAGCCAACCCGGGACAGGGAATTCACCCCTCCACTTT. Translation gives CASSQPGTGNSPLHF.

The chain joins TRBV19 to TRBJ1-5; the D gene is possibly TRBD1 (5 bases). The CDR3 extends over 17 amino acids. V was clipped by 6 bases and J by 0 bases, with 18 bases between them. Germline-derived CDR1 and CDR2 are LNHDA and SQIVND (reference sequence). DNA for the CDR3: TGTGCCAGTAGCCGGGGAGCAGGGACCCATAGCAATCAGCCCCAGCATTTT. Amino acid sequence: CASSRGAGTHSNQPQHF.

V gene TRBV6-5 combines with J gene TRBJ1-1; TRBD1 matches at 8 bases. CDR1 and CDR2 (germline): MNHEY, SVGAGI. The CDR3 has 14 amino acids. V dropped 2 bases and J dropped 4; count of bases not matched to a gene: 3. CDR3 nucleotide sequence: TGTGCCAGCAGTTACCTCGACAGGGGCACTGAAGCTTTCTTT. Translated: CASSYLDRGTEAFF.

In this sample, this clone turned up once. The CDR3 DNA is TGTGCCAGCAGCATAAGAGTATCGGGGGATTCACCCCTCCACTTT. This sequence encodes CASSIRVSGDSPLHF. The chain employs TRBV7-8 and TRBJ1-6; TRBD1 is a possible D gene (5 bases). CDR3 size: 15 residues. Per germline, CDR1 SGHVS and CDR2 FQNEAQ. Between the trimmed V and J ends, which lost 5 bases and 8 bases, there was a span of 16 bases.

This rearrangement joins TRBV5-8 to TRBJ1-6; D is undetermined. CDR1 SGHTS and CDR2 YDEGEE come from the germline V gene. V was pared by 0 bases and J by 8 bases, with 12 bases between. The CDR3 has 15 residues. The CDR3 protein is CASSLDYPAHSPLHF. CDR3 nucleotides: TGTGCCAGCAGCTTGGATTATCCGGCGCATTCACCCCTCCACTTT.

The V call is TRBV10-1, the J call TRBJ1-2; D not certain. The CDR3 is made up of 16 amino acids. V dropped 0 bases and J dropped 3 bases, with 14 bases sitting between them. The germline V gene has CDR1 WNHNN and CDR2 SYGVQD (reference sequence). The CDR3 nucleotides are TGCGCCAGCAGTGAGTCGGGCGGAAGGGCACACTATGGCTACACCTTC. Its protein is CASSESGGRAHYGYTF.

The chain recombines TRBV28 with TRBJ2-7, with D perhaps TRBD1 (7 bases). Trimming cost V 5 bases and J 5 bases, with 13 bases left between them. Germline assignment: CDR1 MDHEN and CDR2 SYDVKM. The length of the CDR3 is 13 residues. This CDR3 reads CASSKQGRNEQYF. Written as DNA, the CDR3 is TGTGCCAGCAGTAAACAGGGGAGGAACGAGCAGTACTTC.

The CDR3 region is CASSWGAQGAYEQYF. CDR3 DNA: TGTGCCAGCAGCTGGGGGGCCCAGGGGGCCTACGAGCAGTACTTC. This chain joins TRBV7-8 and TRBJ2-7, with D tentatively TRBD1 (7 bases). Trimming took 4 bases from V and 2 from J, leaving 15 bases between them. Looked up from germline, CDR1 is SGHVS and CDR2 is FQNEAQ. The CDR3 is 15 amino acids.

The chain has TRBV11-3 and TRBJ2-1, with TRBD1 as a possible D gene (6 bases). The CDR3 has 13 amino acids. V was shortened by 4 bases and J by 5 bases, with 9 bases between the two germline ends. Germline values: CDR1 SGHNT, CDR2 YENEEA. CDR3 loop: CASSSQGNNEQFF. The CDR3 bases are TGTGCCAGCAGCTCACAGGGAAACAATGAGCAGTTCTTC.

This chain links TRBV4-1 with TRBJ2-3; D unclear. The CDR3 sequence is 12 residues long. CDR1 and CDR2 (germline): MGHRA, YSYEKL. V lost 3 bases to trimming and J lost 2 bases, with 3 bases between them. Here the CDR3 reads CASSQSTDTQYF. In DNA, the CDR3 is TGCGCCAGCAGCCAGTCCACAGATACGCAGTATTTT.

The rearrangement joins TRBV9 to TRBJ2-3, with D tentatively TRBD2 (5 bases). Germline values: CDR1 SGDLS, CDR2 YYNGEE. The CDR3 spans 13 residues. V shed 8 bases and J shed 4 bases, with 14 bases lying between them. The CDR3, as DNA: TGTGCCAGGAGAGGGCGCGGGTCAGATACGCAGTATTTT. Amino acids: CARRGRGSDTQYF.

This chain uses TRBV9 with TRBJ2-4; 7 bases are a match to TRBD1. The CDR3 extends over 15 amino acids. CDR1 and CDR2 (germline): SGDLS, YYNGEE. The V gene end was trimmed by 4 bases and the J gene end by 6 bases; junction bases not matched to a gene: 10. The CDR3 DNA follows: TGTGCCAGCAGCCCTAATCCCGGACAGGCAAACATTCAGTACTTC. This sequence encodes CASSPNPGQANIQYF.

The rearrangement joins TRBV25-1 to TRBJ1-1, with D tentatively TRBD1 (6 bases). V gave up 4 bases and J gave up 4 bases, with 10 bases separating them. CDR3 length equals 13 residues. Germline-derived CDR1 and CDR2 are MGHDK and SYGVNS. DNA for the CDR3: TGTGCCAGCAGTGGGGTAGGGGGCACTGAAGCTTTCTTT. This encodes CASSGVGGTEAFF. Full variable domain (outside the CDR3, taken from reference TRBV25-1 and TRBJ1-1): EADIYQTPRYLVIGTGKKITLECSQTMGHDKMYWYQQDPGMELHLIHYSYGVNSTEKGDLSSESTVSRIRTEHFPLTLESARPSHTSQYLCASSGVGGTEAFFGQGTRLTVV.